This TCR beta chain was recovered during a study of shared clonotypes between healthy human individuals. The CDR3 sequence is 11 residues long. CDR1 SEHNR and CDR2 FQNEAQ come from the germline V gene (reference sequence). With 4 bases removed from V and 6 bases from J, the gap between germline ends came to 5 bases. Assay execution took place at the deep level. The genomic DNA of each subset was split evenly across several immunoSEQ plates. Produced via immunoSEQ multiplex PCR; TCRdb's table is partial and in-frame only. Among fewer than 650,000 clones listed, over 60% were seen once. Sequencing was done on a sample of PBMCs. The rearrangement uses TRBV7-9 and TRBJ2-3; D unresolved. The clonotype was recovered from a woman aged 35 to 49 in good health. Some clones in this sample may be carry-over from other donors' samples. The CDR3 DNA follows: TGTGCCAGCAGCTCTATGGATACGCAGTATTTT. Translating it yields CASSSMDTQYF.